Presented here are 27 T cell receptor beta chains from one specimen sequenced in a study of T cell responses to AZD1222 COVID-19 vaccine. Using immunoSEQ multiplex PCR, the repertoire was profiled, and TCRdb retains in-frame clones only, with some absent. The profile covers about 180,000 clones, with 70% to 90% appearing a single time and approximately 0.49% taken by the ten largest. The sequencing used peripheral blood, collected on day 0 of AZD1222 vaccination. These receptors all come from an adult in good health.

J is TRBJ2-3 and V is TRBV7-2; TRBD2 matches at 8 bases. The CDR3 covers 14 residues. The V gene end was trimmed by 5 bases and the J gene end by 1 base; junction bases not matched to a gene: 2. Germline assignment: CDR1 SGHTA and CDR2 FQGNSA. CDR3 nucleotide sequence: TGTGCCAGCAGCCCGGGGGGGGGCACAGATACGCAGTATTTT. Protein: CASSPGGGTDTQYF.

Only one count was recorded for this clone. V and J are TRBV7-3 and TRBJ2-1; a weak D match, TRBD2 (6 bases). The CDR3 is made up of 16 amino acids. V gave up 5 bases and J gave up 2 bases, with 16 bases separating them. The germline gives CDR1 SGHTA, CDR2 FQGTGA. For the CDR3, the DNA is TGTGCCAGCAGCCAATCTGGGGGAGGCCCCTACAATGAGCAGTTCTTC. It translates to CASSQSGGGPYNEQFF.

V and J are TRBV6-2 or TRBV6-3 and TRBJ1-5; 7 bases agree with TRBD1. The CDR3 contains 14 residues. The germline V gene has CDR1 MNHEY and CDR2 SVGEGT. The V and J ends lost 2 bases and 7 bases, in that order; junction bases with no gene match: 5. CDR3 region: CASSYTQGGQPQHF. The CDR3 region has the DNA TGTGCCAGCAGTTACACGCAGGGGGGCCAGCCCCAGCATTTT.

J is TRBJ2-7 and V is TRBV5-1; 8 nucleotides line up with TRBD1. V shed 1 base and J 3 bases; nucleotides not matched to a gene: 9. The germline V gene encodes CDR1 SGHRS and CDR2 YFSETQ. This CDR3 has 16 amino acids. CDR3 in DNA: TGCGCCAGCAGCTTGATGGACAGGGCACGAGACTACGAGCAGTACTTC. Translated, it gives CASSLMDRARDYEQYF.

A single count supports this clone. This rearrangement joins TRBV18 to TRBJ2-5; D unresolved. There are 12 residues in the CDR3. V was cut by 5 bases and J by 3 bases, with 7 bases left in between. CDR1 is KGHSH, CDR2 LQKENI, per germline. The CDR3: CASSLSEETQYF. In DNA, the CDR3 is TGTGCCAGCTCATTATCGGAAGAGACCCAGTACTTC.

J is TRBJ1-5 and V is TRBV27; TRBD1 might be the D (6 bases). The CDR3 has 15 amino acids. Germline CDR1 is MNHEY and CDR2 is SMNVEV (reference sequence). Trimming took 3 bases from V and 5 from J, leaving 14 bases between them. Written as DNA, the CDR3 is TGTGCCAGCAGTTTTCATGGGGGGCAGGATCAGCCCCAGCATTTT. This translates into CASSFHGGQDQPQHF.

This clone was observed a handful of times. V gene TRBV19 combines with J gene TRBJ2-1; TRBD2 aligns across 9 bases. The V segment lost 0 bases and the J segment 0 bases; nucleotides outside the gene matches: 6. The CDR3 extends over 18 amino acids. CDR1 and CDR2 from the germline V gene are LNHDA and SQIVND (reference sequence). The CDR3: CASSIEAGGPSSYNEQFF. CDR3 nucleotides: TGTGCCAGTAGTATAGAAGCGGGGGGCCCTAGCTCCTACAATGAGCAGTTCTTC.

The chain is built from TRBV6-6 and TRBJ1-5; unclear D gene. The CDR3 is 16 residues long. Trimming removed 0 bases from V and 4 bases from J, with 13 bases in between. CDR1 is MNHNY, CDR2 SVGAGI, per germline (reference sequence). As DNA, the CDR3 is TGTGCCAGCAGTTACTCGACACCGACGCGGAATCAGCCCCAGCATTTT. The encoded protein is CASSYSTPTRNQPQHF.

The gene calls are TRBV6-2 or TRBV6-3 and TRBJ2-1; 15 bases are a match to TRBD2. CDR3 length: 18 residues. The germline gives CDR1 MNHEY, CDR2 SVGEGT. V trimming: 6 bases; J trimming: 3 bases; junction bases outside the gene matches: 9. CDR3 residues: CASSSGTSGGNYYNEQFF. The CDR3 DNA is TGTGCCAGCAGCTCCGGGACTAGCGGGGGGAACTACTACAATGAGCAGTTCTTC.

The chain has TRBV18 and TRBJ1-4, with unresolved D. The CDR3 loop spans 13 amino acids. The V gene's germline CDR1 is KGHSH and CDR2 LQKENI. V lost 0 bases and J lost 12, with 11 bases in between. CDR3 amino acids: CASSPPSRGELFF. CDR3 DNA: TGTGCCAGCTCACCACCGTCGCGGGGAGAACTGTTTTTT.

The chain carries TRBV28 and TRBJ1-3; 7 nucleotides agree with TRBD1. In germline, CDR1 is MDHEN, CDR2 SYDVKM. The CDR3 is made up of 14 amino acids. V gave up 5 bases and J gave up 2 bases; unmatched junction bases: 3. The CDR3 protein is CASSPTGTGNTIYF. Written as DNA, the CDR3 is TGTGCCAGCAGTCCGACAGGGACTGGAAACACCATATATTTT.

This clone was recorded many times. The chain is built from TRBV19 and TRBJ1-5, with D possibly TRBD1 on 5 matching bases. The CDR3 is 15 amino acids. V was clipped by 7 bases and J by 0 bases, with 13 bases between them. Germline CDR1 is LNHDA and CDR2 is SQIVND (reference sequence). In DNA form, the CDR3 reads TGTGCCAGTACGGAGGGGCTAGGTAGCAATCAGCCCCAGCATTTT. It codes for CASTEGLGSNQPQHF.

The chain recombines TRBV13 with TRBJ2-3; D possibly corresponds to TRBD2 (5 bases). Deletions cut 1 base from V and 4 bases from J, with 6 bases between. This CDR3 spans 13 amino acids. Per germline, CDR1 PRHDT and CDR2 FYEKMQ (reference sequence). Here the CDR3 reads CASSLERADTQYF. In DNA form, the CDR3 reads TGTGCCAGCAGCTTAGAGAGGGCAGATACGCAGTATTTT.

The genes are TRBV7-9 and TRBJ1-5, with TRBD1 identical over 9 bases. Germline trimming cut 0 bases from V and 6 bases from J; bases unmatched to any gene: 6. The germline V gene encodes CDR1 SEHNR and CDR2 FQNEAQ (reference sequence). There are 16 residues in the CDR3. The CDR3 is CASSLALGTGSQPQHF. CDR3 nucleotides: TGTGCCAGCAGCTTAGCTTTGGGGACAGGGAGTCAGCCCCAGCATTTT.

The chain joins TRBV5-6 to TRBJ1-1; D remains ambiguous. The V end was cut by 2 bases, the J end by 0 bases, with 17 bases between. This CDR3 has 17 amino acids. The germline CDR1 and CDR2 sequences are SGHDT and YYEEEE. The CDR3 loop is CASSLFVDTAMNTEAFF. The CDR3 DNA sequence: TGTGCCAGCAGCTTATTTGTTGACACAGCAATGAACACTGAAGCTTTCTTT. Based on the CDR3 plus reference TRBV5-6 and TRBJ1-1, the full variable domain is DAGVTQSPTHLIKTRGQQVTLRCSPKSGHDTVSWYQQALGQGPQFIFQYYEEEERQRGNFPDRFSGHQFPNYSSELNVNALLLGDSALYLCASSLFVDTAMNTEAFFGQGTRLTVV.

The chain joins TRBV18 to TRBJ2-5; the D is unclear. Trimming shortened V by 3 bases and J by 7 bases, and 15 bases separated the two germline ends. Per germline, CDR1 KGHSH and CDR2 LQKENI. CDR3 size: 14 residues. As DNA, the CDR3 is TGTGCCAGCTCACCCATCGGCGATTCGGGGACCCAGTACTTC. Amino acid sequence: CASSPIGDSGTQYF.

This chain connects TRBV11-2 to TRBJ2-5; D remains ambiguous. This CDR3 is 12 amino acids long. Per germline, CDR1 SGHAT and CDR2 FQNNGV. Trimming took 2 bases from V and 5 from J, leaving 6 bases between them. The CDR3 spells CASSLNRETQYF. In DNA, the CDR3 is TGTGCCAGCAGCTTAAATCGGGAGACCCAGTACTTC.

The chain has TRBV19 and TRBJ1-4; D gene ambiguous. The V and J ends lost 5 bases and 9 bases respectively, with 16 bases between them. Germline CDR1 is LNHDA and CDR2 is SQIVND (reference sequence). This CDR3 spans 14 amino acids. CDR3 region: CASSWLSGSQKLFF. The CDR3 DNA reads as TGTGCCAGTAGTTGGCTTTCAGGCAGCCAAAAACTGTTTTTT.

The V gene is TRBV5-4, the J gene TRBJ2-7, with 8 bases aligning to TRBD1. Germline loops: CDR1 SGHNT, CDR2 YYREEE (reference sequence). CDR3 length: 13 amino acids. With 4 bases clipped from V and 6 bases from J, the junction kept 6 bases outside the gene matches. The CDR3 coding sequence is TGTGCCAGCAGCCCGGGACAGGTGAGCGAGCAGTACTTC. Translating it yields CASSPGQVSEQYF.

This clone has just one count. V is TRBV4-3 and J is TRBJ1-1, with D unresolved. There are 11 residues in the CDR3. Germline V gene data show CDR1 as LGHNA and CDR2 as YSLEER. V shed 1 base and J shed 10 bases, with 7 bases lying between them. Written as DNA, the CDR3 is TGCGCCAGCAGCCAAGGAGGACCAGCTTTCTTT. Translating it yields CASSQGGPAFF.

As DNA, the CDR3 is TGCGCCAGCAGCCTAGGACAGGGGATTTACAATGAGCAGTTCTTC. Its protein is CASSLGQGIYNEQFF. V and J are TRBV5-1 and TRBJ2-1, with 9 nucleotides matching TRBD1. V was pared by 4 bases and J by 4 bases, with 6 bases of the junction left unmatched. The CDR3 is 15 amino acids. Germline V gene sequence: CDR1 SGHRS, CDR2 YFSETQ.

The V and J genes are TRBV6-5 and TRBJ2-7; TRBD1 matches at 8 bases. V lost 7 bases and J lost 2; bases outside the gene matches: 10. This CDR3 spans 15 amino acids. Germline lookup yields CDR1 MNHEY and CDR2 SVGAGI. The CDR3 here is CASTQPGTGAYEQYF. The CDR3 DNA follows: TGTGCCAGCACTCAACCCGGGACAGGAGCCTACGAGCAGTACTTC.

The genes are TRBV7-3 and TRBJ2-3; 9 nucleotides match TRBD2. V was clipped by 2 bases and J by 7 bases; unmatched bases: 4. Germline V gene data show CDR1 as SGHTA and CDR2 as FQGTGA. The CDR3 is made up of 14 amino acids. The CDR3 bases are TGTGCCAGCAGCTTAGCGGGAGGGCGGAATACGCAGTATTTT. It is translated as CASSLAGGRNTQYF.

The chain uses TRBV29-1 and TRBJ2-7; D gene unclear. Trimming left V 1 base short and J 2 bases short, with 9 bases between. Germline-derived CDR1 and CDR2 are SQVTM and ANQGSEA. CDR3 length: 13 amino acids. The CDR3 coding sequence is TGCAGCGTTGAAGCAGGTCGAGCCTACGAGCAGTACTTC. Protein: CSVEAGRAYEQYF.

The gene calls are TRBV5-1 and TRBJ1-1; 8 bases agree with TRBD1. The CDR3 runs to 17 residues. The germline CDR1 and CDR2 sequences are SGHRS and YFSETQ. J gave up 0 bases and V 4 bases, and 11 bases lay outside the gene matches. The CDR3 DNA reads TGCGCCAGCAGCGCGGACAGGGCCGTACACATGAACACTGAAGCTTTCTTT. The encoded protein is CASSADRAVHMNTEAFF.

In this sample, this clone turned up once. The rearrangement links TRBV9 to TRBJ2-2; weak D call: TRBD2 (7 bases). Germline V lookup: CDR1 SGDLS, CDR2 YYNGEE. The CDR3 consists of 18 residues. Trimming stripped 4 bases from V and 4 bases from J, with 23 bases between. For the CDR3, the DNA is TGTGCCAGCAGCATTCCCGCGTCGGGGGGCCGTGGCACCGGGGAGCTGTTTTTT. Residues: CASSIPASGGRGTGELFF.

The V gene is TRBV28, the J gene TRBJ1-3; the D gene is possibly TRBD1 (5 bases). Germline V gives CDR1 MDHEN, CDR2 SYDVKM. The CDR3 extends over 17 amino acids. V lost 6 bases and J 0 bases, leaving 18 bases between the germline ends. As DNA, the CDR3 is TGTGCCAGCAGACTCAGGGCCGGACTGTTCTCTGGAAACACCATATATTTT. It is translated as CASRLRAGLFSGNTIYF.